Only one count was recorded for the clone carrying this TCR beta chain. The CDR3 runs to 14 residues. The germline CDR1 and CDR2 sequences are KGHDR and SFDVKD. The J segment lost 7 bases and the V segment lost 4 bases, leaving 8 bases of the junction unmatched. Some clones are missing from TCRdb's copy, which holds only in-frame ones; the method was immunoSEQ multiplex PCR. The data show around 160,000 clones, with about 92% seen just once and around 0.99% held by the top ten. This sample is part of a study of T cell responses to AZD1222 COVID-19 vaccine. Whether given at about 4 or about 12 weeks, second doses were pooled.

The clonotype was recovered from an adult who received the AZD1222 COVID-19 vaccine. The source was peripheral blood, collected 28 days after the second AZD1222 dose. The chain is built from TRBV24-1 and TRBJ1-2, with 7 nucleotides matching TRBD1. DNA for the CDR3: TGTGCCACCAGTGACTCGGGACAGCGGGGTGGCTACACCTTC. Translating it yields CATSDSGQRGGYTF.